These T cell receptor beta chains were read from a single sample in a study of monozygotic twins with inflammatory bowel disease. TCRdb reprocessed the 5' RACE reads, keeping one entry per CDR3 protein, no DNA. The sample table sets out some 440,000 distinct CDR3 sequences. The sequenced sample consisted of blood. These receptor sequences come from a human donor with ulcerative colitis or Crohn's disease, or a healthy co-twin of an affected twin (not recorded which). Both conserved end residues are part of each CDR3. For some rows the clone size is stated as once, few or many, or as a class when expanded; others skip it.

>TRBJ1-5|NA|TRBV3-1
CASSPGQMSNQPQHF
>TRBJ2-3|NA|TRBV19
CASRTGTGGTTQYF
>TRBJ2-2|NA|TRBV7-2
CASSQQLAPLLTGELFF
>TRBJ2-5|NA|TRBV7-8
CASSSYYRDSLYQETQYF
>TRBJ2-5|NA|TRBV10-3
CAISEGRDETQYF
>TRBJ2-5|NA|TRBV3-1
CASSQDRVAGSHETQYF
>TRBJ2-5|NA|TRBV9
CASSVLSGQGKETQYF
>TRBJ1-4|NA|TRBV5-1
CASTLTALNEKLFF
>TRBJ1-3|NA|TRBV7-6
CASSPGQTISGNTIYF
>TRBJ2-7|NA|TRBV20-1
CSANGFLRDEQYF
>TRBJ2-3|NA|TRBV6-2/TRBV6-3
CASRPSRTTSTDTQYF
>TRBJ2-2|NA|TRBV24-1
CATSDPAGAGELFF
>TRBJ1-3|NA|TRBV6-1
CASLGVSRSGNTIYF
>TRBJ1-3|NA|TRBV20-1
CSARGGNAGTIYF
>TRBJ2-5|NA|TRBV25-1
CASSEYSGSETQYF
>TRBJ1-1|NA|TRBV2
CASKLTGGEAFF
>TRBJ1-1|NA|TRBV7-9
CASSPPANTEAFF
>TRBJ2-1|NA|TRBV11-2
CASSLAAGWYNEQFF
>TRBJ2-7|NA|TRBV5-1
CASSLEVQGANEQYF
>TRBJ2-3|NA|TRBV11-2
CASSSRQRGDTDTQYF
>TRBJ2-4|medium-sized|TRBV7-2
CASSLITGGFKDIQYF
>TRBJ1-1|NA|TRBV19
CASSMMGEGETTEAFF
>TRBJ1-5|NA|TRBV6-2/TRBV6-3
CASSPRDRGSNQPQHF
>TRBJ2-5|NA|TRBV12-3/TRBV12-4
CASSLSGGKETQYF
>TRBJ2-1|NA|TRBV5-5
CASSPGLAGVINEQFF
>TRBJ2-7|NA|TRBV20-1
CSARKGGQIYEQYF
>TRBJ2-7|NA|TRBV12-3/TRBV12-4
CASSFRGLEQYF
>TRBJ2-5|NA|TRBV24-1
CATSDPGFQETQYF
>TRBJ2-3|NA|TRBV12-3/TRBV12-4
CASSRSIGTDTQYF
>TRBJ2-7|NA|TRBV6-1
CASRIADIYEQYF
>TRBJ1-1|NA|TRBV5-1
CASSLGPTGTEAFF
>TRBJ2-7|NA|TRBV7-2
CASSLALLTYEQYF
>TRBJ1-2|NA|TRBV14
CASSQTSSLSTF
>TRBJ1-3|NA|TRBV18
CASSPSRSGNTIYF
>TRBJ2-7|NA|TRBV27
CASSLSSSGIAGYEQYF
>TRBJ2-7|NA|TRBV4-2
CASSLPGLAGEEQYF
>TRBJ1-3|NA|TRBV6-1
CASSGFLQASGNTIYF
>TRBJ2-3|NA|TRBV5-1
CASSLVVSVDEQYF
>TRBJ2-6|NA|TRBV7-6
CASSSPSGDLYSGANVLTF
>TRBJ1-1|NA|TRBV15
CATSRDPQGARDTEAFF
>TRBJ1-2|NA|TRBV12-3/TRBV12-4
CASSLAPQGAVYGYTF
>TRBJ2-1|NA|TRBV4-2
CASSHKRDNEQFF
>TRBJ2-1|NA|TRBV7-3
CASSRSGTSGSSYNEQFF
>TRBJ1-5|NA|TRBV28
CGSSGRPRENQPQHF
>TRBJ2-5|NA|TRBV29-1
CSVDGSGKGRETQYF
>TRBJ2-3|NA|TRBV5-1
CTSSLAPSSTDTQYF
>TRBJ1-1|NA|TRBV3-1
CASSQGGGAAAFF